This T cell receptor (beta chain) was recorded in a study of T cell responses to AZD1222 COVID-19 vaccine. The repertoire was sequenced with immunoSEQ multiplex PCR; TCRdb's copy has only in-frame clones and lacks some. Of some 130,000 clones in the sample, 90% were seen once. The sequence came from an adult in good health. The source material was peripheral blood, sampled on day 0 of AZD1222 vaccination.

The CDR3 DNA sequence: TGTGCCAGCAGTTTCAGGGGCACTGAAGCTTTCTTT. This codes for CASSFRGTEAFF. The genes are TRBV28 and TRBJ1-1; D possibly corresponds to TRBD1 (6 bases). Germline assignment: CDR1 MDHEN and CDR2 SYDVKM. Trimming cost V 3 bases and J 4 bases, with 6 bases left between them. The CDR3 is 12 residues long.